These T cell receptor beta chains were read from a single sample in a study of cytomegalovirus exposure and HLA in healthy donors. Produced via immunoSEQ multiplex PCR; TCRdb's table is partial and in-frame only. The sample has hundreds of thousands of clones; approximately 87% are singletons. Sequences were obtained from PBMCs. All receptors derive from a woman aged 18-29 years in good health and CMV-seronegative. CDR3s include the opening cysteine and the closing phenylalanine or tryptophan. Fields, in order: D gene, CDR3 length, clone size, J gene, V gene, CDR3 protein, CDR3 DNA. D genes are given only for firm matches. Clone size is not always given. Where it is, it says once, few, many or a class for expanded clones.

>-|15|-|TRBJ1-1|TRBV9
CASSVLTEPNTEAFF
TGTGCCAGCAGCGTATTAACAGAACCGAACACTGAAGCTTTCTTT
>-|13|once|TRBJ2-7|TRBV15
CATSRDPRYEQYF
TGTGCCACCAGCAGGGACCCACGCTACGAGCAGTACTTC
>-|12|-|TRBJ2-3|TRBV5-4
CASSSYTDTQYF
TGTGCCAGCAGCTCATACACAGATACGCAGTATTTT
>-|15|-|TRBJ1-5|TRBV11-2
CASSLDHGGGQPQHF
TGTGCCAGCAGCTTAGATCATGGGGGAGGGCAGCCCCAGCATTTT
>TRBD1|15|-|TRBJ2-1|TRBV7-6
CASSLATGGYNEQFF
TGTGCCAGCAGCTTAGCGACAGGGGGCTACAATGAGCAGTTCTTC
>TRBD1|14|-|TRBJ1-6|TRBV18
CASSPQGANSPLHF
TGTGCCAGCTCACCACAGGGGGCCAATTCACCCCTCCACTTT
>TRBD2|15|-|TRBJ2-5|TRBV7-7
CASSFGGGYQETQYF
TGTGCTAGCAGCTTCGGCGGGGGGTACCAAGAGACCCAGTACTTC
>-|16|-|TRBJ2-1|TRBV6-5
CASSYSIASSYNEQFF
TGTGCCAGCAGTTACTCGATAGCCAGCTCCTACAATGAGCAGTTCTTC
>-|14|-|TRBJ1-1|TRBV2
CASSQSGANTEAFF
TGTGCCAGCAGTCAAAGCGGGGCGAACACTGAAGCTTTCTTT
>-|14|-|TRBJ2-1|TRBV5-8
CAASSVQVVDEQFF
TGTGCCGCCAGCTCAGTCCAGGTAGTGGATGAGCAGTTCTTC
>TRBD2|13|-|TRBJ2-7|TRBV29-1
CSVGLAASYEQYF
TGCAGCGTGGGACTAGCGGCCTCCTACGAGCAGTACTTC
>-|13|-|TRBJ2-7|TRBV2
CASIGSYSYEQYF
TGTGCCAGCATTGGCTCCTACTCCTACGAGCAGTACTTC
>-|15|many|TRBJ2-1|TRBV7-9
CASSLAGGGAGEQFF
TGTGCCAGCAGCTTAGCAGGTGGGGGGGCAGGTGAGCAGTTCTTC
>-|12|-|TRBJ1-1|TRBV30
CAWGLMNTEAFF
TGTGCCTGGGGTCTTATGAACACTGAAGCTTTCTTT
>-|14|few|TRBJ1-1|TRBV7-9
CASSFEGVNTEAFF
TGTGCCAGCAGCTTTGAGGGAGTAAACACTGAAGCTTTCTTT
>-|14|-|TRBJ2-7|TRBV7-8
CASSLEVIPYEQYF
TGTGCCAGCAGCTTAGAGGTAATCCCCTACGAGCAGTACTTC
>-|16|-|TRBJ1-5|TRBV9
CASSPGSGLSNQPQHF
TGTGCCAGCAGCCCCGGGTCAGGGCTTAGCAATCAGCCCCAGCATTTT
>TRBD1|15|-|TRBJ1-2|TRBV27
CASSPPGQGANGYTF
TGTGCCAGCAGTCCACCGGGACAGGGGGCTAATGGCTACACCTTC
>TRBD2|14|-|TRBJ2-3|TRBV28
CASSLKSGTDTQYF
TGTGCCAGCAGTTTAAAGAGCGGGACGGATACGCAGTATTTT
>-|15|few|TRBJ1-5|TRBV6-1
CASSKWDVSNQPQHF
TGTGCCAGCAGCAAATGGGACGTTAGCAATCAGCCCCAGCATTTT
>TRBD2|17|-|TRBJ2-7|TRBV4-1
CASSQDSGAGGSYEQYF
TGCGCCAGCAGCCAAGATAGCGGAGCGGGAGGGTCTTACGAGCAGTACTTC
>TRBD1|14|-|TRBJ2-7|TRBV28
CASSPPGQPYEQYF
TGTGCCAGCAGTCCCCCGGGACAGCCGTACGAGCAGTACTTC
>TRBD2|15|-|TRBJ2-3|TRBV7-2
CASSGGGIGTDTQYF
TGTGCCAGCTCCGGGGGGGGGATTGGCACAGATACGCAGTATTTT
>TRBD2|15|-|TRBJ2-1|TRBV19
CASSNIAGDYNEQFF
TGTGCCAGTAGTAACATAGCGGGGGACTACAATGAGCAGTTCTTC
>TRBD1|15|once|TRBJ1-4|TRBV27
CASSLSGGLYEKLFF
TGTGCCAGCAGTTTATCAGGGGGCTTATATGAAAAACTGTTTTTT
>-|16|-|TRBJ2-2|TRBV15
CATSREAAGNTGELFF
TGTGCCACCAGCAGAGAAGCGGCCGGGAACACCGGGGAGCTGTTTTTT
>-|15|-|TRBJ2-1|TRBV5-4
CASSLASAAYNEQFF
TGTGCCAGCAGCTTGGCTAGCGCTGCCTACAATGAGCAGTTCTTC
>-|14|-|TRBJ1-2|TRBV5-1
CASSLGAGADGYTF
TGCGCCAGCAGCTTGGGCGCGGGGGCTGATGGCTACACCTTC
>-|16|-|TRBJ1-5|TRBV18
CASSPNGAVGNQPQHF
TGTGCCAGCTCACCTAATGGGGCCGTCGGCAATCAGCCCCAGCATTTT
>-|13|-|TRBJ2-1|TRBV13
CASSLVGYNEQFF
TGTGCCAGCAGCTTAGTGGGGTACAATGAGCAGTTCTTC
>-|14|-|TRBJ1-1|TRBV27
CASSFWQGVAEAFF
TGTGCCAGCAGTTTTTGGCAGGGAGTGGCTGAAGCTTTCTTT
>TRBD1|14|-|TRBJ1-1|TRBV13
CASSLRTGNTEAFF
TGTGCCAGCAGCTTACGGACAGGGAACACTGAAGCTTTCTTT
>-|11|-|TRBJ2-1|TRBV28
CASSLFKEQFF
TGTGCCAGCAGTTTATTCAAGGAGCAGTTCTTC
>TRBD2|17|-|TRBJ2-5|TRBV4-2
CASSQDPTSGRRETQYF
TGTGCCAGCAGCCAAGATCCGACTAGCGGGCGGAGGGAGACCCAGTACTTC
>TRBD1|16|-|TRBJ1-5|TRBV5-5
CASSASGTVGNQPQHF
TGTGCCAGCAGCGCTTCCGGGACAGTGGGCAATCAGCCCCAGCATTTT
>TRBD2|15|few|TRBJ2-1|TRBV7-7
CASSLELAGYNEQFF
TGTGCTAGCAGCTTAGAGCTAGCGGGATACAATGAGCAGTTCTTC
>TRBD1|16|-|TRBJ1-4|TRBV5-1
CASQRQGAAGEEKLFF
TGCGCCAGCCAACGACAGGGGGCCGCAGGGGAAGAAAAACTGTTTTTT
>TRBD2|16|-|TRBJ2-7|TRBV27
CASRLRLAGGIYEQYF
TGTGCCAGCAGGCTGAGACTAGCGGGGGGGATCTACGAGCAGTACTTC
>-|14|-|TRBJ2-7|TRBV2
CASSEWTAQYEQYF
TGTGCCAGCAGTGAATGGACAGCTCAATACGAGCAGTACTTC